This T cell receptor (beta chain) was profiled in a study of control samples from healthy donors and cancer patients. Method: immunoSEQ multiplex PCR; TCRdb's copy keeps in-frame clones and lacks some. The sample contains roughly 20,000 clones, approximately 78% of which appear only once. Germline V gene lookup returns CDR1 SGHTA and CDR2 FQGNSA. The CDR3 extends over 13 amino acids. Trimming pared 5 bases from V and 4 bases from J, leaving 11 bases between. The gene calls are TRBV7-2 and TRBJ1-1; D call uncertain. Source material: PBMCs. The TCR originated in a man older than 75 with head and neck cancer. This CDR3 reads CASSLLRITEAFF. CDR3 bases: TGTGCCAGCAGCCTTTTGAGGATCACTGAAGCTTTCTTT.